The TCR beta chain under discussion was sequenced for a study of T cells after yellow fever vaccination. Trimming took 5 bases from V and 0 from J; bases not matched to a gene: 9. CDR1 and CDR2 (germline): SGHAT, FQNNGV. The CDR3 extends over 18 amino acids. TCRdb reprocessed the 5' RACE reads with MiXCR, giving one entry per CDR3 protein. The data show around 230,000 distinct CDR3 sequences, 5.5% to 8.5% seen once. Sample: CD4+ T cells sorted from PBMCs, taken on the day of the yellow fever booster vaccination. V is TRBV11-2 and J is TRBJ2-1; 11 positions agree with TRBD2. The sequence was collected from a man aged 25-45 years who received the YFV17D yellow fever vaccine. The CDR3: CASSLGTSGSSSYNEQFF. The CDR3 DNA follows: TGTGCCAGCAGCCTTGGGACTAGCGGATCTAGCTCCTACAATGAGCAGTTCTTC.